These 9 T cell receptor beta chains share one sample of origin, sequenced in a study of cytomegalovirus exposure and HLA in healthy donors. PCR employed 60 Vbeta and 13 Jbeta primers. Method: immunoSEQ multiplex PCR; TCRdb's copy keeps in-frame clones and lacks some. The sample contains 220,000 or so clones, 82% of which appear only once. Sequencing used PBMCs. These receptors were taken from a woman between 35 and 50 years old in good health and CMV-seronegative.

Written as DNA, the CDR3 is TGTGCCAGCAGGGGGACAGACCCAAGAGGAGGTTACGAGCAGTACTTC. It codes for CASRGTDPRGGYEQYF. The rearrangement uses TRBV28 and TRBJ2-7, with 7 bases identical to TRBD1. The germline V gene has CDR1 MDHEN and CDR2 SYDVKM. V lost 6 bases to trimming and J lost 4 bases; unmatched junction nucleotides: 15. The CDR3 consists of 16 residues.

The chain combines TRBV2 with TRBJ2-1; 11 nucleotides align to TRBD2. Losses at the gene ends were 5 bases for V and 8 bases for J; bases not matched to a gene: 8. Germline values: CDR1 SNHLY, CDR2 FYNNEI. The CDR3 runs 15 residues. The CDR3: CASSQPGTSGHEQFF. CDR3 nucleotide sequence: TGTGCCAGCAGTCAACCCGGGACTAGCGGCCATGAGCAGTTCTTC.

The V call is TRBV27, the J call TRBJ2-5, with 10 bases aligning to TRBD2. From germline, CDR1 is MNHEY and CDR2 SMNVEV (reference sequence). The ends lost 8 bases at V and 5 bases at J; junction bases unmatched: 14. CDR3 length: 16 amino acids. The DNA for the CDR3 is TGTGCCAGCCGATTAGCGGGAGGAAGCTATCTGGAGACCCAGTACTTC. This codes for CASRLAGGSYLETQYF.

The chain uses TRBV2 and TRBJ1-3; D might be TRBD1 (5 bases). The CDR3 covers 17 residues. From germline, CDR1 is SNHLY and CDR2 FYNNEI. V lost 2 bases to trimming and J lost 0 bases, with 14 bases between them. Here the CDR3 reads CASSEQAGYFSGNTIYF. The CDR3 DNA follows: TGTGCCAGCAGTGAACAGGCAGGGTACTTCTCTGGAAACACCATATATTTT.

V is TRBV30 and J is TRBJ2-2, with 9 bases matching TRBD1. The CDR3 spans 16 residues. Germline lookup yields CDR1 GTSNPN and CDR2 SVGIG (reference sequence). The V segment lost 3 bases and the J segment 4 bases; nucleotides outside the gene matches: 9. DNA for the CDR3: TGTGCCTGGAGGACAGGGGGTGGGGGCGGCACCGGGGAGCTGTTTTTT. Translating it yields CAWRTGGGGGTGELFF.

This chain links TRBV2 with TRBJ1-4, with a weak D call TRBD1 (6 bases). Between the trimmed V and J ends, which lost 5 bases and 3 bases, there was a span of 13 bases. In germline, CDR1 is SNHLY, CDR2 FYNNEI. CDR3 length: 15 residues. Here the CDR3 DNA reads TGTGCCAGCAGTTCGAACAGGGAAGCTAATGAAAAACTGTTTTTT. It specifies CASSSNREANEKLFF.

This clone was observed a handful of times. V is TRBV5-1 and J is TRBJ1-1; D perhaps matches TRBD1 (6 bases). Trimming removed 5 bases at V and 1 base at J, with 12 bases between. Germline V CDR1 and CDR2: SGHRS, YFSETQ. The CDR3 covers 14 residues. CDR3 amino acids: CASSSRTANTEAFF. Written as DNA, the CDR3 is TGCGCCAGCAGTTCAAGGACAGCGAACACTGAAGCTTTCTTT.

This rearrangement joins TRBV2 to TRBJ2-5; 7 nucleotides align to TRBD2. Judging by the DNA end, TRBJ2-7 fits better; the J call may be wrong. Germline CDR1 reads SNHLY; CDR2 reads FYNNEI. CDR3 length: 14 amino acids. Here the CDR3 DNA reads TGTGCCAGCAGTGGCCTAGCGGCTTCCTACGAGCAGTACTTC. This codes for CASSGLAASYEQYF.

This clone has a handful of counts. The CDR3 coding sequence is TGTGCCAGCAGCTCCAGGGTGGGTGGCTACACCTTC. Encoded protein: CASSSRVGGYTF. The chain joins TRBV5-4 to TRBJ1-2; TRBD1 might be the D (5 bases). Trimming took 3 bases from V and 7 from J, leaving 10 bases between them. This CDR3 comprises 12 residues. The germline V gene has CDR1 SGHNT and CDR2 YYREEE (reference sequence).